This T cell receptor (beta chain) derives from a study of CD8+ T cells in alopecia areata. This CDR3 is built from 14 residues. Between the trimmed V and J ends, which lost 0 bases and 10 bases, there was a span of 13 bases. Germline-derived CDR1 and CDR2 are MNHNS and SASEGT. Following RNA extraction, reverse transcription yielded cDNA that acted as the sequencing template. The assay was immunoSEQ multiplex PCR, and TCRdb's table has in-frame clones only and misses some. The sample has about 150,000 clones, roughly 44% seen once. This clone was seen a handful of times. The sample was CD4+ T cells sorted from blood. This receptor was taken from a human donor with alopecia areata. The V gene is TRBV6-1, the J gene TRBJ2-1; D uncertain. CDR3 nucleotides: TGTGCCAGCAGTGAAGCTAGGGTCTTGAGGGAGCAGTTCTTC. This encodes CASSEARVLREQFF.